A selection of T cell receptor beta chains follows, all from one sample in a study of shared clonotypes between healthy human individuals. Libraries were prepared by immunoSEQ multiplex PCR; TCRdb keeps only in-frame clonotypes and omits some of them. The repertoire holds around 1,900,000 clones, with around 93% as singletons. Input material: naive CD8+ T cells from PBMCs. The source is a man younger than 35 in good health. Some clones in this sample may be carry-over from other donors' samples. Each CDR3 is given with its conserved first and last residue. The order of the fields is J gene, D gene, clone size, V gene, CDR3 DNA, CDR3 protein. D genes are given only for firm matches. Not every row has a clone size; where given, it reads once, few, many or a size class.

TRBJ1-5 . . TRBV7-8 TGTGCCAGCAGCCTACTCCTGGTGGGCAGGGGTTATCAGCCCCAGCATTTT CASSLLLVGRGYQPQHF
TRBJ2-4 . . TRBV7-2 TGTGCCAGCAGCTCGAGGGGAACCAAAAACATTCAGTACTTC CASSSRGTKNIQYF
TRBJ2-7 TRBD2 . TRBV5-1 TGCGCCAGCAGCCCCCTCATCGGCGGGAGTGAATACGAGCAGTACTTC CASSPLIGGSEYEQYF
TRBJ2-1 . . TRBV5-4 TGTGCCAGCAGCTTGAGAACGAACAATGAGCAGTTCTTC CASSLRTNNEQFF
TRBJ2-7 . . TRBV5-1 TGCGCCAGCAGCTTGGATTGGCCGTCCTACGAGCAGTACTTC CASSLDWPSYEQYF
TRBJ2-5 TRBD1 . TRBV28 TGTGCCAGCAGTACCTTGACAGGGGGGTTCCAAGAGACCCAGTACTTC CASSTLTGGFQETQYF
TRBJ2-3 TRBD2 . TRBV9 TGTGCCAGCAGCCCGGGACTAGCGGGAGGCACAGATACGCAGTATTTT CASSPGLAGGTDTQYF
TRBJ1-5 . . TRBV28 TGTGCCAGCAGACCCGGGCCTCTATATAGCAATCAGCCCCAGCATTTT CASRPGPLYSNQPQHF
TRBJ1-2 . . TRBV7-9 TGTGCCAGCAGCTTAACTGGCTACACCTTC CASSLTGYTF
TRBJ2-2 . . TRBV9 TGTGCCAGCAGCGTAGGCGTGACCGGGGAGCTGTTTTTT CASSVGVTGELFF
TRBJ2-5 . . TRBV29-1 TGCAGCGTTGAAGACAGGGGAGGTCAAGAGACCCAGTACTTC CSVEDRGGQETQYF
TRBJ2-7 . . TRBV5-8 TGTGCCAGCAGGCCATGGACTGGGAGCTCCTACGAGCAGTACTTC CASRPWTGSSYEQYF
TRBJ1-1 . . TRBV11-2 TGTGCCAGCAGCTTAGTTCTAACAGCTGAAGCTTTCTTT CASSLVLTAEAFF
TRBJ2-7 . . TRBV9 TGTGCCAGCAGCGTATTCGGCTCCGAGCAGTACTTC CASSVFGSEQYF
TRBJ2-7 . few TRBV7-8 TGTGCCAGCAGCTTAACGGCCTCCTCGGCGATGGAGCAGTACTTC CASSLTASSAMEQYF
TRBJ2-2 . . TRBV6-1 TGTGCCAGCACGGGCGGCCCGAACACCGGGGAGCTGTTTTTT CASTGGPNTGELFF
TRBJ1-2 TRBD1 . TRBV6-5 TGTGCCAGCAGGGATCCGACAGGGCCCTATGGCTACACCTTC CASRDPTGPYGYTF
TRBJ2-2 TRBD2 . TRBV4-3 TGCGCCAGCAGCCAAGGGAGACTAGCGGGAATTGCCGGGGAGCTGTTTTTT CASSQGRLAGIAGELFF
TRBJ2-2 TRBD2 few TRBV19 TGTGCCAGTAGTATAGTCCGGGGACTAGCGGATATCACCGGGGAGCTGTTTTTT CASSIVRGLADITGELFF
TRBJ2-7 . . TRBV5-1 TGCGCCAGCAGCCGTGACAGCAGCTCCTACGAGCAGTACTTC CASSRDSSSYEQYF
TRBJ1-1 . . TRBV27 TGTGCCAGCAGGCCCACAGGGCGAATAGGCGCTGAAGCTTTCTTT CASRPTGRIGAEAFF
TRBJ2-7 . . TRBV11-1 TGTGCCAGCAGCTTAACTACCGGGATGAGCTCCTACGAGCAGTACTTC CASSLTTGMSSYEQYF
TRBJ2-7 . . TRBV5-8 TGTGCCAGCAGCTTGGATCGGGGGATTCACTCCTACGAGCAGTACTTC CASSLDRGIHSYEQYF
TRBJ2-3 . . TRBV7-9 TGTGCCAGCAGCTTAGAAATCTTAGGGGGGCTGACAGATACGCAGTATTTT CASSLEILGGLTDTQYF
TRBJ2-1 . . TRBV11-3 TGTGCCAGCAGCTTAGATTTTAGAGTGACCACAGGCAATGAGCAGTTCTTC CASSLDFRVTTGNEQFF
TRBJ2-7 TRBD2 . TRBV28 TGTGCCAGCAGTCCCAGGGCGTTGACTAGCGGTACCTACGAGCAGTACTTC CASSPRALTSGTYEQYF
TRBJ1-1 . . TRBV28 TGTGCCAGCAGTTTACGGGGGTTCGGGATAGAAGCTTTCTTT CASSLRGFGIEAFF
TRBJ1-1 TRBD1 . TRBV9 TGTGCCAGCAGCGTAATGGACAGGGGGCCGGGAGACACTGAAGCTTTCTTT CASSVMDRGPGDTEAFF
TRBJ2-1 TRBD1 . TRBV5-4 TGTGCCAGCAGCTACCGGACAGGGGAGCGTGAGCAGTTCTTC CASSYRTGEREQFF
TRBJ2-1 . . TRBV7-9 TGTGCCAGCAGCCAAAGCCCTCAAGACAATGAGCAGTTCTTC CASSQSPQDNEQFF
TRBJ2-7 . once TRBV23-1 TGCGCCAGCAGTCGGCTCCCAGAGGGCTACGAGCAGTACTTC CASSRLPEGYEQYF
TRBJ2-1 TRBD2 . TRBV28 TGTGCCAGCAGTCCCGGACTAGCGGTGATCTACAATGAGCAGTTCTTC CASSPGLAVIYNEQFF
TRBJ1-1 . . TRBV5-6 TGTGCCAGCAGCTTGGGGGGGCATGAAGCTTTCTTT CASSLGGHEAFF
TRBJ2-7 . . TRBV6-6 TGTGCCAGCAGTTACGGGGGAGCGGTTTCGTACGAGCAGTACTTC CASSYGGAVSYEQYF
TRBJ1-6 TRBD1 once TRBV6-5 TGTGCCAGCAGTTACAGGGACAGGGTTAATTCACCCCTCCACTTT CASSYRDRVNSPLHF
TRBJ2-3 TRBD2 . TRBV27 TGTGCCAGCAGTTTCTCGACTAGCGGGCTGGGGGATACGCAGTATTTT CASSFSTSGLGDTQYF
TRBJ2-1 . . TRBV2 TGTGCCACCATCTCAGCAGGGGACTACAATGAGCAGTTCTTC CATISAGDYNEQFF
TRBJ2-5 TRBD1 . TRBV29-1 TGCAGCGGTGAACAGGGGCTCGACGAGACCCAGTACTTC CSGEQGLDETQYF
TRBJ2-7 TRBD1 . TRBV9 TGTGCCAGCAGCCCTCGGACAGGGCCCTCCTACGAGCAGTACTTC CASSPRTGPSYEQYF
TRBJ1-2 . . TRBV9 TGTGCCAGCAGCGTTGGACAGCGGGGGTTTTATGGCTACACCTTC CASSVGQRGFYGYTF
TRBJ1-2 TRBD1 . TRBV27 TGTGCCAGCAGTACTTGGGACAGGCCTGTGAGGGGCTACACCTTC CASSTWDRPVRGYTF
TRBJ2-1 TRBD2 . TRBV5-6 TGTGCCAGCAGCCATACTAGCGGGAGAAGCAATGAGCAGTTCTTC CASSHTSGRSNEQFF
TRBJ2-3 . . TRBV5-1 TGCGCCAGCAGCTTGGCCTATACGGCAGATACGCAGTATTTT CASSLAYTADTQYF
TRBJ2-7 . . TRBV2 TGTGCCAGCAGCCCAAATATCGGACGCCACCCAACCTACGAGCAGTACTTC CASSPNIGRHPTYEQYF
TRBJ2-7 . . TRBV10-1 TGCGCCAGCAGTGATTTTCGGGACCATACGTACGAGCAGTACTTC CASSDFRDHTYEQYF
TRBJ2-1 . . TRBV19 TGTGCCAGTAGTGCAACAGGGTATGAGCAGTTCTTC CASSATGYEQFF
TRBJ2-5 . . TRBV28 TGTGCCAGCACCCGGGGGATGTCGACCCAGTACTTC CASTRGMSTQYF
TRBJ2-7 TRBD2 . TRBV2 TGTGCCAGCATCCAGAGGCTAGCGGGAATCTACGAGCAGTACTTC CASIQRLAGIYEQYF
TRBJ1-2 . . TRBV30 TGTGCCTGGAGTGAGTACCAATATGGCTACACCTTC CAWSEYQYGYTF
TRBJ2-3 . . TRBV7-3 TGTGCCAGCAGCTTAAATGGTCCGGCAGATACGCAGTATTTT CASSLNGPADTQYF
TRBJ1-2 . . TRBV12-5 TGTGCTAGTGGTGCTTCCTCTCAAGGTGCTAACTATGGCTACACCTTC CASGASSQGANYGYTF
TRBJ1-3 . . TRBV4-1 TGCGCCAGCAGCCAAGGGCGTAGGAAAGGCACCATATATTTT CASSQGRRKGTIYF
TRBJ2-7 TRBD2 . TRBV27 TGTGCCAGCAGTTTACTCAGCGGGAGTTTACACGAGCAGTACTTC CASSLLSGSLHEQYF
TRBJ2-7 TRBD2 . TRBV29-1 TGCAGCGTTGATGCGCCTAGCGGGAGGGCCGGGTACGAGCAGTACTTC CSVDAPSGRAGYEQYF